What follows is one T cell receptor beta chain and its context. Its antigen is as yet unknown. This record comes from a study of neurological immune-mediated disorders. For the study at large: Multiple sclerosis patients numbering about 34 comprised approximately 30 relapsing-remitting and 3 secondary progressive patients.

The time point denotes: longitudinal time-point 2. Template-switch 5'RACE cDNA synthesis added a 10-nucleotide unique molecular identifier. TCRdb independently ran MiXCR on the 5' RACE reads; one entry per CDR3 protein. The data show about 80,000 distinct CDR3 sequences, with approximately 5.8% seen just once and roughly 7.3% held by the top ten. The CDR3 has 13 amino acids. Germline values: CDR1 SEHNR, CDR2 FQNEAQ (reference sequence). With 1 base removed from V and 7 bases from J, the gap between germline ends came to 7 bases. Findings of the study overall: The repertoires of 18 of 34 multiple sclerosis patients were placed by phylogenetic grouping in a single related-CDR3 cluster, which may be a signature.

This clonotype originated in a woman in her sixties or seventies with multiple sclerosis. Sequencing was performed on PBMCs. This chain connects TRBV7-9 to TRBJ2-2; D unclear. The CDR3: CASSLVGLGELFF. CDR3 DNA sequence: TGTGCCAGCAGCTTAGTCGGTCTCGGGGAGCTGTTTTTT.